This T cell receptor beta chain derives from a study of control samples from healthy donors and cancer patients. The germline CDR1 and CDR2 sequences are SGHTA and FQGNSA. After removal of 6 bases from V and 1 base from J, the junction contained 10 bases not matched to a gene. CDR3 length equals 16 residues. Assay used: immunoSEQ multiplex PCR; TCRdb lists only in-frame clones, some missing. The sample has under 150,000 clones, roughly 84% seen once. The chain has TRBV7-2 and TRBJ2-5; the match to TRBD2 covers 8 bases. The sequenced sample was blood. The receptor comes from a man between 35 and 55 years old in good health. The chain's CDR3 is CASRRRSGEAQETQYF. The DNA for the CDR3 is TGTGCCAGCAGGAGACGTAGCGGGGAGGCCCAAGAGACCCAGTACTTC.